The clone carrying this TCR beta chain was seen a few times. One entry per CDR3 protein results from TCRdb running MiXCR on the 5' RACE reads. The table has 450,000 or so distinct CDR3 sequences, about a fifth seen once. These data belong to a study of identical twins. There are 17 residues in the CDR3. Germline loops: CDR1 DFQATT, CDR2 SNEGSKA (reference sequence). Trimming removed 0 bases from V and 1 base from J, with 19 bases in between. This clonotype originated in a man aged 50 or older in good health. This chain connects TRBV20-1 to TRBJ2-7; D is possibly TRBD2 (5 bases). Sequencing was done on a sample of naive T cells sorted from blood. This CDR3 is CSARDIDYSTTSYEQYF. The DNA of the CDR3 is TGCAGTGCTAGAGACATAGACTACAGTACGACGTCCTACGAGCAGTACTTC.